Presented here are 15 T cell receptor beta chains from one specimen sequenced in a study of Graves' ophthalmopathy and Graves' hyperthyroidism. RNA transcripts were the template, and TCR beta CDR3 regions were amplified from them. RT-PCR in the first round used HTBI primers; a second-round multiplex PCR followed. TCRdb re-derived calls from the multiplex PCR reads in MiXCR, one entry per CDR3 protein. This sample carries 600,000 to 950,000 distinct CDR3 sequences, around 40% of them seen once, and the ten largest clones take 44%. The specimen was peripheral blood. The receptors shown here come from an adult man with Graves' ophthalmopathy.

Ten or more counts support this clonotype. V gene TRBV5-8 combines with J gene TRBJ1-6; weak D call: TRBD1 (6 bases). The CDR3 sequence is 16 residues long. Trimming cost V 1 base and J 13 bases, with 21 bases left between them. The germline CDR1 and CDR2 sequences are SGHTS and YDEGEE. CDR3 region: CASSLQADSKFGPLHF. In nucleotides, the CDR3 is TGTGCCAGCAGCTTGCAGGCGGACAGCAAATTCGGGCCCCTCCACTTT.

In its sample, this clonotype was seen many times. The gene calls are TRBV29-1 and TRBJ1-2; TRBD1 might be the D (5 bases). Germline V gene sequence: CDR1 SQVTM, CDR2 ANQGSEA. The CDR3 runs to 14 residues. V lost 3 bases and J 0 bases, leaving 11 bases between the germline ends. In DNA, the CDR3 is TGCAGCGTTGATTCAGGGCCCTCTAACTATGGCTACACCTTC. Encoded protein: CSVDSGPSNYGYTF.

This clonotype was seen repeatedly, ten times or more. The chain has TRBV19 and TRBJ1-4; D is ambiguous. The CDR3 length is 13 residues. The germline CDR1 and CDR2 sequences are LNHDA and SQIVND (reference sequence). V lost 7 bases to trimming and J lost 8 bases, with 14 bases between them. This CDR3 is CASNFGGSEKLFF. CDR3 nucleotide sequence: TGTGCCAGTAACTTCGGAGGATCGGAAAAACTGTTTTTT.

About this clonotype: A much larger clone lies one base from this, so it may be a read error. No conserved phenylalanine or tryptophan ends this CDR3, so it is likely a read error. V and J are TRBV20-1 and TRBJ1-5, with no clear D. The germline V gene encodes CDR1 DFQATT and CDR2 SNEGSKA (reference sequence). There are 12 residues in the CDR3. V was shortened by 5 bases and J by 2 bases, with 7 bases between the two germline ends. The CDR3 coding sequence is TGCAGTGCTTCGGACGGCAATCAGCCCCAGCATCTT. Translated, it gives CSASDGNQPQHL.

A single count supports this clonotype. Since a much larger clone is just one base distant, this may be a read error. The chain links TRBV7-9 to TRBJ1-1; D perhaps matches TRBD1 (5 bases). The CDR3 has 13 amino acids. Germline V CDR1 and CDR2: SEHNR, FQNEAQ (reference sequence). V lost 7 bases to trimming and J lost 1 base, with 10 bases between them. In DNA form, the CDR3 reads TGTGCCAGCAAGGTCGGGGGGAACACTGAAGCTTTCTTT. This codes for CASKVGGNTEAFF. Based on the CDR3 plus reference TRBV7-9 and TRBJ1-1, the full variable domain is DTGVSQNPRHKITKRGQNVTFRCDPISEHNRLYWYRQTLGQGPEFLTYFQNEAQLEKSRLLSDRFSAERPKGSFSTLEIQRTEQGDSAMYLCASKVGGNTEAFFGQGTRLTVV.

Only a few counts were recorded for this clonotype. The chain is built from TRBV20-1 and TRBJ1-5; 8 bases line up with TRBD1. This CDR3 region has 17 residues. The junction had 11 bases not matched to a gene; V was cut back by 3 bases and J by 1 base. Germline V gene data show CDR1 as DFQATT and CDR2 as SNEGSKA (reference sequence). CDR3 in DNA: TGCAGTGCTAGGTCCGGACAGGGAAAAAGGAGCAATCAGCCCCAGCATTTT. This gives the protein CSARSGQGKRSNQPQHF.

The chain joins TRBV29-1 to TRBJ2-7, with D uncertain. There are 13 residues in the CDR3. V shed 3 bases and J shed 2 bases, with 11 bases lying between them. CDR1 and CDR2 from the germline V gene are SQVTM and ANQGSEA. CDR3 amino acids: CSVENSATYEQYF. Here the CDR3 DNA reads TGCAGCGTTGAGAACAGTGCTACCTACGAGCAGTACTTC.

The chain recombines TRBV5-1 with TRBJ1-3; D perhaps matches TRBD1 (5 bases). This CDR3 is 15 amino acids long. With 4 bases removed from V and 0 bases from J, the gap between germline ends came to 11 bases. Germline CDR1 and CDR2: SGHRS and YFSETQ. The CDR3 DNA reads TGCGCCAGCAGCAGGGACGGAAACTCTGGAAACACCATATATTTT. Protein sequence: CASSRDGNSGNTIYF.

The table lists this clonotype with a few counts. The chain links TRBV5-8 to TRBJ1-2, with 10 nucleotides matching TRBD1. CDR3 length equals 16 residues. Trimming removed 4 bases from V and 2 bases from J; junction bases left unmatched: 8. Germline values: CDR1 SGHTS, CDR2 YDEGEE. CDR3 DNA sequence: TGTGCCAGCAGCCCGTGGCCGGGACAGGGGAACTATGGCTACACCTTC. Its translation: CASSPWPGQGNYGYTF.

The sample holds many counts of this clonotype. This chain uses TRBV29-1 with TRBJ1-2; 9 nucleotides align to TRBD1. There are 17 residues in the CDR3. CDR1 SQVTM and CDR2 ANQGSEA come from the germline V gene. The J segment lost 8 bases and the V segment lost 2 bases, leaving 18 bases of the junction unmatched. The CDR3 sequence: CSVERPLGDRDLGGYTF. CDR3 nucleotide sequence: TGCAGCGTTGAAAGGCCCCTAGGGGACAGGGATCTGGGAGGCTACACCTTC.

The CDR3 bases are TGTGCCAGCAGTGCAGGGGTTACAGAAAAACTGTTTTTT. Protein sequence: CASSAGVTEKLFF. V and J are TRBV2 and TRBJ1-4, with D perhaps TRBD1 (6 bases). The germline V gene encodes CDR1 SNHLY and CDR2 FYNNEI. The V gene lost 4 bases and the J gene lost 8 bases, with 11 bases spanning the gap. The CDR3 covers 13 residues.

The chain couples TRBV5-4 to TRBJ2-5; TRBD2 agrees at 15 bases. With V trimmed by 2 bases and J by 14 bases, 7 bases remained unmatched. Germline assignment: CDR1 SGHNT and CDR2 YYREEE (reference sequence). The CDR3 covers 14 residues. CDR3 coding DNA: TGTGCCAGCAGCTTACCGGGACTAGCGGGGGGTCCCTACTTC. This codes for CASSLPGLAGGPYF.

The V and J genes are TRBV7-8 and TRBJ2-5, with D perhaps being TRBD1 or TRBD2 (6 bases each). Germline values: CDR1 SGHVS, CDR2 FQNEAQ. This CDR3 has 21 residues. V was shortened by 0 bases and J by 7 bases, with 33 bases between the two germline ends. CDR3 sequence: CASSLAPRSSGGGAKYGTQYF. CDR3 nucleotide sequence: TGTGCCAGCAGCTTAGCGCCGAGGAGTTCCGGGGGCGGGGCTAAGTATGGGACCCAGTACTTC.

The chain links TRBV2 to TRBJ1-6; D ambiguous. Germline V lookup: CDR1 SNHLY, CDR2 FYNNEI. V gave up 11 bases and J gave up 6 bases, with 17 bases separating them. The CDR3 contains 14 residues. The CDR3 spells CAWSTDLLNSPLHF. The DNA for the CDR3 is TGTGCCTGGAGTACGGACCTACTTAATTCACCCCTCCACTTT.

On this clonotype itself: Given a much more abundant clone one base away, this may be a read error. The rearrangement links TRBV7-9 to TRBJ2-5, with D possibly matching TRBD2 (6 bases). V lost 3 bases, J lost 3 bases, and 8 bases lay in between. Germline-derived CDR1 and CDR2 are SEHNR and FQNEAQ (reference sequence). The CDR3 covers 13 residues. Here the CDR3 reads CASSFTGEETQYF. CDR3 coding DNA: TGTGCCAGCAGCTTCACGGGGGAAGAGACCCAGTACTTC.